This T cell receptor beta chain was captured by sequencing in a study of blood T cell repertoires in COVID-19. Profiling relied on immunoSEQ multiplex PCR, and the TCRdb table lists in-frame clones only, not all of them. The sample lists 60,000 to 70,000 clones; about three quarters were seen once. This CDR3 spans 16 amino acids. The V end was cut by 0 bases, the J end by 0 bases, with 13 bases between. Per the germline V gene, CDR1 is SGHRS and CDR2 is YFSETQ. The sequencing input was peripheral blood. The sequence derives from a man of 80 years or more with acute or convalescent COVID-19. This chain links TRBV5-1 with TRBJ2-7; a weak D match, TRBD2 (5 bases). The CDR3 DNA sequence: TGCGCCAGCAGCTTGGGTGGAGGACCCAGCTCCTACGAGCAGTACTTC. Translation: CASSLGGGPSSYEQYF.